Below, one TCR beta chain is given with its context. Germline V lookup: CDR1 KGHSH, CDR2 LQKENI. With 6 bases clipped from V and 4 bases from J, the junction kept 13 bases outside the gene matches. The CDR3 extends over 17 amino acids. The data derive from a study of blood T cell repertoires in COVID-19. Produced via immunoSEQ multiplex PCR; TCRdb's table is partial and in-frame only. The table has some 160,000 clones, 75% to 85% seen once. The chain combines TRBV18 with TRBJ1-1, with TRBD1 matching 11 bases. This receptor was taken from an older woman who had recovered from COVID-19. Material: PBMCs or T cells enriched from blood (not recorded which). The DNA for the CDR3 is TGTGCCAGCTCCCTCCTAGGACAGGGGGCTGGGAGCACTGAAGCTTTCTTT. This translates into CASSLLGQGAGSTEAFF.